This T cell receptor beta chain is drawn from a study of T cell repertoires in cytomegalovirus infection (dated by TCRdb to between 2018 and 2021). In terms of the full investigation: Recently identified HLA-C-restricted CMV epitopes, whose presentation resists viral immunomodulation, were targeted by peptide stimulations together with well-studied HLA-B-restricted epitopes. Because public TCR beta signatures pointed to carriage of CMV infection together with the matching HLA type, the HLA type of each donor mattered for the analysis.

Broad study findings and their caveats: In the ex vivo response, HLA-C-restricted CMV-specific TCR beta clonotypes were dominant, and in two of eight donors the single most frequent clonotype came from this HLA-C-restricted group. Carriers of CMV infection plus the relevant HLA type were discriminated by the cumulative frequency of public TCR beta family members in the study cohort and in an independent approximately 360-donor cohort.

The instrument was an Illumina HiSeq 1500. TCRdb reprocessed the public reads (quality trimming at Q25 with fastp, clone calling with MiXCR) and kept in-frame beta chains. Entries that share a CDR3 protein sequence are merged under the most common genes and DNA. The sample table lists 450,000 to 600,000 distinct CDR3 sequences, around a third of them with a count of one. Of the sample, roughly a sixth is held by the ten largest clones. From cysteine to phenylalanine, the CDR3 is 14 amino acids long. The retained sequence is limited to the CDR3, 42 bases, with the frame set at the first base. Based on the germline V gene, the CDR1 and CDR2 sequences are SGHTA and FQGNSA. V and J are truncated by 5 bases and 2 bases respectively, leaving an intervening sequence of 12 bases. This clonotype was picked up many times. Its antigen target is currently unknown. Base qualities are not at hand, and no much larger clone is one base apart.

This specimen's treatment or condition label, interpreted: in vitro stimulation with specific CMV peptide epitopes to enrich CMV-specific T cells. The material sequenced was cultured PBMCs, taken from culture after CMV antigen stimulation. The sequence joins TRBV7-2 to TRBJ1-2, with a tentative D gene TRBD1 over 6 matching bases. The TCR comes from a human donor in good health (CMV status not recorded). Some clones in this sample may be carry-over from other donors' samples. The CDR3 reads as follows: CASSPGARNYGYTF. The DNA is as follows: TGTGCCAGCAGCCCGGGGGCCAGGAACTATGGCTACACCTTC.